Here is one TCR beta chain with its context. This record comes from a study of OX40 agonist ivuxolimab in advanced cancers. Study context: Those treated in dose escalation had hepatocellular carcinoma, melanoma, renal cell cancer or head and neck cancer. A partial response was reached by three patients: one with hepatocellular carcinoma and two with cutaneous melanoma.

This table comes from immunoSEQ multiplex PCR, and its TCRdb copy is limited to in-frame clones, with some not included. The sample lists tens of thousands of clones, roughly 86% occurring once. The CDR3 totals 14 residues. Germline CDR1 is MGHDK and CDR2 is SYGVNS. The V gene end was trimmed by 8 bases and the J gene end by 6 bases; junction bases not matched to a gene: 13. Patients were ruled out by autoimmune disease history or systemic immunosuppression. Sequences were derived from CD4+ or CD8+ T cells sorted from blood, sampled in a trial of the OX40 agonist ivuxolimab. The gene calls are TRBV25-1 and TRBJ2-7; 7 nucleotides agree with TRBD2. This sequence originates from an adult with an advanced solid tumor such as melanoma, head and neck, liver or kidney cancer. Here the CDR3 reads CASSTGLGALEQYF. In DNA form, the CDR3 reads TGTGCCAGCTCCACTGGACTAGGGGCCCTCGAGCAGTACTTC.